This section outlines one TCR beta chain sequence together with its context. The entry originates in a study of blood T cell repertoires in COVID-19. Method: immunoSEQ multiplex PCR; TCRdb's copy keeps in-frame clones and lacks some. The sample lists roughly 160,000 clones, under 90% occurring once. The germline gives CDR1 SGHRS, CDR2 YFSETQ. Trimming cost V 7 bases and J 4 bases, with 13 bases left between them. The CDR3 has 13 amino acids. The source is a man between 45 and 60 years old who had recovered from COVID-19. The sample consisted of PBMCs or T cells enriched from blood (not recorded which). The rearrangement joins TRBV5-1 to TRBJ2-3; possible D gene TRBD2, 5 bases. The CDR3 is CASGSRGSDTQYF. CDR3 coding DNA: TGCGCCAGCGGCTCCCGGGGATCAGATACGCAGTATTTT.